Below, one TCR beta chain is given with its context. Distinct nucleotide sequences in the sample also encode this CDR3. The sample is drawn from a study of blood T cell repertoires in COVID-19. About the research overall: The analysed material was cDNA or gDNA that came from T cells, B-cell-depleted T cells, or PBMCs.

This table comes from immunoSEQ multiplex PCR, and its TCRdb copy is limited to in-frame clones, with some not included. The sample records about 180,000 clones, about 80% being singletons. The V end was cut by 1 base, the J end by 4 bases, with 8 bases between. This CDR3 is built from 13 residues. Germline values: CDR1 SGHTA, CDR2 FQGNSA. Specimen: PBMCs or T cells enriched from blood (not recorded which). This clonotype was obtained from a man in his sixties who had been exposed to COVID-19. This chain uses TRBV7-2 with TRBJ2-7; the D gene is possibly TRBD2 (6 bases). CDR3 residues: CASSLGGVYEQYF. The CDR3 DNA is TGTGCCAGCAGCTTAGGGGGGGTATACGAGCAGTACTTC. Combining the CDR3 with reference TRBV7-2 and TRBJ2-7 gives the whole variable domain GAGVSQSPSNKVTEKGKDVELRCDPISGHTALYWYRQSLGQGLEFLIYFQGNSAPDKSGLPSDRFSAERTGGSVSTLTIQRTQQEDSAVYLCASSLGGVYEQYFGPGTRLTVT.